Below, 32 T cell receptor beta chains from the same sample are listed, as sequenced in a study of blood T cell repertoires in COVID-19. Some clones are missing from TCRdb's copy, which holds only in-frame ones; the method was immunoSEQ multiplex PCR. This sample has a few hundred thousand clones, with approximately 90% found just once. Sequenced sample: peripheral blood. These receptor sequences come from a woman aged 25 to 39 with COVID-19, enrolled during active disease.

The chain combines TRBV2 with TRBJ2-5; 12 bases agree with TRBD1. V dropped 5 bases and J dropped 5; count of bases not matched to a gene: 3. Germline values: CDR1 SNHLY, CDR2 FYNNEI. The CDR3 covers 14 residues. CDR3 DNA sequence: TGTGCCAGCAGTCGGGACAGGGGGCTGGAGACCCAGTACTTC. It codes for CASSRDRGLETQYF.

The chain has TRBV18 and TRBJ2-3; maybe TRBD2 (5 bases). V lost 0 bases to trimming and J lost 0 bases, with 10 bases between them. The CDR3 length is 16 residues. Germline values: CDR1 KGHSH, CDR2 LQKENI. Written as DNA, the CDR3 is TGTGCCAGCTCACCACCGTCCGCGGGTAGCACAGATACGCAGTATTTT. Its translation is CASSPPSAGSTDTQYF.

The gene calls are TRBV2 and TRBJ1-2; D is unresolved. The CDR3 consists of 12 residues. Trimming cost V 2 bases and J 4 bases, with 5 bases left between them. In germline, CDR1 is SNHLY, CDR2 FYNNEI. DNA for the CDR3: TGTGCCAGCAGTGAACGTCCCTATGGCTACACCTTC. Protein: CASSERPYGYTF.

The rearrangement links TRBV14 to TRBJ2-7; D is uncertain. V dropped 0 bases and J dropped 2 bases, with 8 bases sitting between them. This CDR3 contains 14 residues. Germline-derived CDR1 and CDR2 are SGHDN and FVKESK. The CDR3 sequence is CASSQDTFAYEQYF. The CDR3 nucleotides read TGTGCCAGCAGCCAAGATACTTTCGCCTACGAGCAGTACTTC.

The sample holds a few counts of this clone. V is TRBV2 and J is TRBJ2-7, with 10 bases identical to TRBD2. After removal of 7 bases from V and 7 bases from J, the junction contained 16 bases not matched to a gene. Germline V gene lookup returns CDR1 SNHLY and CDR2 FYNNEI. The CDR3 runs to 16 residues. The CDR3 DNA reads TGTGCCAGCAAGGCGGGGGGTGCTAGCGGGAGAAGGGAGCAGTACTTC. It is translated as CASKAGGASGRREQYF. Drawing the rest from reference TRBV2 and TRBJ2-7, the complete variable domain is EPEVTQTPSHQVTQMGQEVILRCVPISNHLYFYWYRQILGQKVEFLVSFYNNEISEKSEIFDDQFSVERPDGSNFTLKIRSTKLEDSAMYFCASKAGGASGRREQYFGPGTRLTVT.

This chain links TRBV4-1 with TRBJ1-1; D is possibly TRBD1 (5 bases). Germline V gives CDR1 MGHRA, CDR2 YSYEKL. The CDR3 is 14 amino acids. V was pared by 0 bases and J by 7 bases, with 12 bases between. CDR3 sequence reads: CASSQEAGPYEAFF. CDR3 coding DNA: TGCGCCAGCAGCCAAGAAGCAGGGCCCTATGAAGCTTTCTTT.

This clone was seen a single time. This chain connects TRBV7-3 to TRBJ1-2; perhaps TRBD1 as D (5 bases). With 4 bases removed from V and 4 bases from J, the gap between germline ends came to 10 bases. Germline V gives CDR1 SGHTA, CDR2 FQGTGA. The CDR3 loop spans 13 amino acids. The CDR3 reads CASSSGAAYGYTF. Written as DNA, the CDR3 is TGTGCCAGCAGCTCTGGGGCGGCCTATGGCTACACCTTC.

The CDR3 loop reads CASSRESNRLRDTQYF. As DNA, the CDR3 is TGTGCCAGCAGTCGCGAATCCAACAGGCTACGGGATACGCAGTATTTT. This sequence joins TRBV27 and TRBJ2-3, with a tentative D call TRBD1 (5 bases). Germline CDR1 MNHEY, CDR2 SMNVEV (reference sequence). This CDR3 comprises 16 residues. V was trimmed by 5 bases and J by 6 bases, leaving 21 bases between them.

This clone was seen once. The chain has TRBV11-2 and TRBJ2-3, with 7 bases lining up with TRBD1. This CDR3 is built from 15 residues. From germline, CDR1 is SGHAT and CDR2 FQNNGV. Trimming at V came to 5 bases and at J to 3 bases, leaving 8 bases not matched to a gene. The CDR3 sequence is CASSTHRGWTDTQYF. The CDR3 nucleotides read TGTGCCAGCAGCACCCACAGGGGTTGGACAGATACGCAGTATTTT.

The CDR3 loop is CASTPDGVGTQYF. Written as DNA, the CDR3 is TGTGCCAGCACGCCTGACGGGGTCGGGACCCAGTACTTC. V is TRBV12-3 or TRBV12-4 and J is TRBJ2-5; TRBD2 might be the D (5 bases). The CDR3 runs 13 residues. Trimming removed 7 bases from V and 7 bases from J, with 16 bases in between.

The rearrangement uses TRBV2 and TRBJ2-7, with 10 bases that match TRBD1. Trimming at V came to 7 bases and at J to 5 bases, leaving 8 bases not matched to a gene. The CDR3 runs to 14 residues. Germline assignment: CDR1 SNHLY and CDR2 FYNNEI. The CDR3, as DNA: TGTGCCAGCAAAAGGGACAGGGGAAAGAACGAGCAGTACTTC. Translating gives CASKRDRGKNEQYF.

This chain uses TRBV5-1 with TRBJ1-3, with 10 nucleotides matching TRBD1. Germline V gene data show CDR1 as SGHRS and CDR2 as YFSETQ. V gave up 7 bases and J gave up 4 bases; unmatched junction bases: 5. The CDR3 is 14 amino acids. The CDR3 DNA sequence: TGCGCCAGCTCGACAGGGGGCGCGGGAAACACCATATATTTT. Translated: CASSTGGAGNTIYF. Drawing the rest from reference TRBV5-1 and TRBJ1-3, the complete variable domain is KAGVTQTPRYLIKTRGQQVTLSCSPISGHRSVSWYQQTPGQGLQFLFEYFSETQRNKGNFPGRFSGRQFSNSRSEMNVSTLELGDSALYLCASSTGGAGNTIYFGEGSWLTVV.

The chain has TRBV7-2 and TRBJ2-7; D is unclear. CDR3 length equals 13 residues. Germline CDR1 is SGHTA and CDR2 is FQGNSA. V lost 3 bases and J lost 2, with 8 bases in between. The CDR3, as DNA: TGTGCCAGCAGCTTTAGTAGCCCCTACGAGCAGTACTTC. Amino acid sequence: CASSFSSPYEQYF.

To note about this clone: Other DNA sequences in this sample translate to the same CDR3. The chain couples TRBV10-3 to TRBJ2-3; 9 positions agree with TRBD2. The CDR3 consists of 14 residues. V was clipped by 6 bases and J by 3 bases; unmatched bases: 4. Germline V gene lookup returns CDR1 ENHRY and CDR2 SYGVKD. Here the CDR3 reads CAISPTSGTDTQYF. The CDR3 DNA follows: TGTGCCATCAGCCCGACTAGCGGAACAGATACGCAGTATTTT.

Comments on this clone: Different DNA sequences within this sample yield the same CDR3. This chain uses TRBV5-1 with TRBJ2-2; D is unresolved. The V gene lost 0 bases and the J gene lost 5 bases, with 5 bases spanning the gap. CDR1 is SGHRS, CDR2 YFSETQ, per germline. This CDR3 region has 13 residues. The CDR3 sequence is CASSLDGTGELFF. In nucleotides, the CDR3 is TGCGCCAGCAGCTTGGACGGTACCGGGGAGCTGTTTTTT.

The genes are TRBV5-1 and TRBJ1-2; 7 bases are shared with TRBD1. V was clipped by 4 bases and J by 5 bases; unmatched bases: 5. Germline V gene sequence: CDR1 SGHRS, CDR2 YFSETQ. The CDR3 covers 13 residues. The CDR3 sequence: CASSPGTVYGYTF. CDR3 coding DNA: TGCGCCAGCAGCCCGGGGACAGTTTATGGCTACACCTTC.

DNA of the CDR3: TGTGCCAGCTCACCCACTAGCGGGAGCCCCCTACACGAGCAGTACTTC. Translation gives CASSPTSGSPLHEQYF. V and J are TRBV18 and TRBJ2-7; 11 nucleotides align to TRBD2. CDR1 is KGHSH, CDR2 LQKENI, per germline. The CDR3 loop spans 16 amino acids. The V and J ends lost 3 bases and 5 bases, in that order; junction bases with no gene match: 9.

V usage is TRBV27 and J usage is TRBJ1-2; 10 bases fit TRBD1. The CDR3 totals 14 residues. Germline assignment: CDR1 MNHEY and CDR2 SMNVEV (reference sequence). Losses at the gene ends were 5 bases for V and 7 bases for J; bases not matched to a gene: 7. The CDR3 bases are TGTGCCAGCAGTATCACAGGACAGGGGGGTGGCTACACCTTC. Translating gives CASSITGQGGGYTF.

This chain connects TRBV11-2 to TRBJ2-1, with 11 bases fitting TRBD2. V gave up 4 bases and J gave up 9 bases; unmatched junction bases: 11. Per the germline V gene, CDR1 is SGHAT and CDR2 is FQNNGV. CDR3 size: 16 residues. The CDR3 DNA reads TGTGCCAGCAGCTCATATAGCGGGAGGGCCTCTGGTGAGCAGTTCTTC. It translates to CASSSYSGRASGEQFF.

This clone turned up a few times. This chain joins TRBV19 and TRBJ2-7; tentatively, D is TRBD2 (6 bases). V was shortened by 5 bases and J by 2 bases, with 16 bases between the two germline ends. The germline gives CDR1 LNHDA, CDR2 SQIVND (reference sequence). This CDR3 contains 15 residues. CDR3 in amino acids: CASSPGLSLPYEQYF. The DNA for the CDR3 is TGTGCCAGTAGTCCGGGACTCTCCCTACCCTACGAGCAGTACTTC.

The chain joins TRBV3-1 (or the pseudogene TRBV3-2) to TRBJ2-5, with a possible D match to TRBD2 (6 bases). V was cut by 1 base and J by 4 bases, with 13 bases left in between. The length of the CDR3 is 15 residues. The germline gives CDR1 LGHDT, CDR2 YNNKEL (reference sequence). The CDR3 sequence: CASSQAPGRGETQYF. CDR3 in DNA: TGTGCCAGCAGCCAAGCCCCGGGGCGGGGAGAGACCCAGTACTTC.

This clone was counted a few times. The chain recombines TRBV5-1 with TRBJ2-5; 8 bases map to TRBD2. Germline assignment: CDR1 SGHRS and CDR2 YFSETQ. The V segment lost 2 bases and the J segment 5 bases; nucleotides outside the gene matches: 8. This CDR3 contains 15 residues. For the CDR3, the DNA is TGCGCCAGCAGCTTAGCGGGAGCCGTAGGGGAGACCCAGTACTTC. Translating gives CASSLAGAVGETQYF.

This sequence joins TRBV30 and TRBJ1-5; no clear D. Per the germline V gene, CDR1 is GTSNPN and CDR2 is SVGIG (reference sequence). V dropped 5 bases and J dropped 3 bases, with 11 bases sitting between them. The CDR3 length is 13 residues. The CDR3 DNA is TGTGCCTGGGGGGAGGGTTTCAATCAGCCCCAGCATTTT. It codes for CAWGEGFNQPQHF.

The V gene is TRBV2, the J gene TRBJ2-3; 9 bases agree with TRBD2. This CDR3 contains 14 residues. Trimming at V came to 3 bases and at J to 6 bases, leaving 4 bases not matched to a gene. CDR1 and CDR2 (germline): SNHLY, FYNNEI. CDR3 residues: CASSEGLASDTQYF. The CDR3 DNA sequence: TGTGCCAGCAGTGAGGGACTAGCATCGGATACGCAGTATTTT.

The chain recombines TRBV6-2 or TRBV6-3 with TRBJ2-3; the D gene is possibly TRBD1 (6 bases). CDR1 is MNHEY, CDR2 SVGEGT, per germline. The CDR3 contains 16 residues. V was clipped by 5 bases and J by 2 bases, with 17 bases between them. The chain's CDR3 is CASSLYGQLHTDTQYF. DNA for the CDR3: TGTGCCAGCAGTCTTTATGGACAGCTTCACACAGATACGCAGTATTTT.

The chain couples TRBV11-2 to TRBJ2-5; 8 bases are a match to TRBD2. Trimming cost V 5 bases and J 3 bases; bases outside gene matches: 2. The germline V gene encodes CDR1 SGHAT and CDR2 FQNNGV. The CDR3 contains 13 residues. CDR3 in amino acids: CASSKGLEETQYF. CDR3 DNA: TGTGCCAGCAGCAAGGGACTAGAAGAGACCCAGTACTTC.

The J gene is TRBJ2-2, the V gene TRBV24-1; 7 bases agree with TRBD1. J gave up 7 bases and V 4 bases, and 2 bases lay outside the gene matches. This CDR3 has 13 residues. Looked up from germline, CDR1 is KGHDR and CDR2 is SFDVKD. This CDR3 reads CATSDRGSGELFF. The DNA of the CDR3 is TGTGCCACCAGTGACAGGGGGAGCGGGGAGCTGTTTTTT.

The genes are TRBV9 and TRBJ2-7; 8 nucleotides match TRBD2. The germline V gene has CDR1 SGDLS and CDR2 YYNGEE. The CDR3 consists of 15 residues. With V trimmed by 2 bases and J by 2 bases, 6 bases remained unmatched. In DNA form, the CDR3 reads TGTGCCAGCAGCGTGGGTAGCGGGGACACCTACGAGCAGTACTTC. Its translation is CASSVGSGDTYEQYF.

A single count supports this clone. The V call is TRBV5-6, the J call TRBJ2-2; 7 nucleotides match TRBD1. The CDR3 is made up of 15 amino acids. Germline trimming cut 4 bases from V and 4 bases from J; bases unmatched to any gene: 7. The germline V gene has CDR1 SGHDT and CDR2 YYEEEE. CDR3 DNA sequence: TGTGCCAGCAGCCCCGCCGGGACAGCCACCGGGGAGCTGTTTTTT. It encodes CASSPAGTATGELFF. The full variable domain, completed using reference TRBV5-6 and TRBJ2-2, is DAGVTQSPTHLIKTRGQQVTLRCSPKSGHDTVSWYQQALGQGPQFIFQYYEEEERQRGNFPDRFSGHQFPNYSSELNVNALLLGDSALYLCASSPAGTATGELFFGEGSRLTVL.

The chain employs TRBV27 and TRBJ2-7; 9 positions match TRBD2. This CDR3 comprises 14 residues. V lost 11 bases to trimming and J lost 2 bases; unmatched junction nucleotides: 10. CDR1 is MNHEY, CDR2 SMNVEV, per germline (reference sequence). CDR3 in DNA: TGTGCCGCTGGCCTGGCGGGAGGGCCCTACGAGCAGTACTTC. It yields the protein CAAGLAGGPYEQYF.

This chain uses TRBV11-2 with TRBJ2-3; the match to TRBD2 covers 10 bases. In germline, CDR1 is SGHAT, CDR2 FQNNGV. J lost 2 bases, V lost 4 bases, and 3 bases had no gene match. CDR3 size: 15 residues. As DNA, the CDR3 is TGTGCCAGCAGCTCCACTAGCGGGATCACAGATACGCAGTATTTT. Translation gives CASSSTSGITDTQYF.

V gene TRBV9 combines with J gene TRBJ1-6, with D unresolved. V lost 0 bases and J 7 bases, leaving 8 bases between the germline ends. This CDR3 contains 14 residues. Germline CDR1 reads SGDLS; CDR2 reads YYNGEE. Written as DNA, the CDR3 is TGTGCCAGCAGCGTAGTGGCCGAAAATTCACCCCTCCACTTT. Translated: CASSVVAENSPLHF. The full variable domain, rest sourced from reference TRBV9 and TRBJ1-6, is DSGVTQTPKHLITATGQRVTLRCSPRSGDLSVYWYQQSLDQGLQFLIQYYNGEERAKGNILERFSAQQFPDLHSELNLSSLELGDSALYFCASSVVAENSPLHFGNGTRLTVT.